The subject of this entry is one T cell receptor beta chain. Antigen: not known. Germline V lookup: CDR1 SGHVS, CDR2 FNYEAQ. The V end was cut by 9 bases, the J end by 0 bases, with 6 bases between. The CDR3 totals 13 residues. This entry belongs to a study of cytomegalovirus exposure and HLA in healthy donors. The PCR contained 60 Vbeta and 13 Jbeta primers. Original processing notes: An analysis performed later counted around 80 million unique TCR beta chains (roughly 10 million of them shared). Data came from immunoSEQ multiplex PCR; TCRdb stores just in-frame clones and leaves some out. The V and J calls and clone size were taken over from that table, and D and trimming were inferred from the DNA. The repertoire consists of 150,000 to 200,000 clones, with roughly 80% occurring once and the leading ten covering 2.5% to 3.5%. General study results and limits: A previous analysis found most TCR beta V segments productive roughly 87% or roughly 30% of the time.

This TCR came from a female donor in good health and CMV-seronegative. The genes are TRBV7-6 and TRBJ1-6; D not certain. The sample comprised PBMCs. The DNA for the CDR3 is TGTGCCAGTACTGGCTCCTATAATTCACCCCTCCACTTT. Translated, it gives CASTGSYNSPLHF.